This T cell receptor beta chain was sequenced for a study of cytomegalovirus exposure and HLA in healthy donors. Study results and limitations: Reported findings show TCR beta sequences accurately forecast HLA-A and HLA-B alleles in most subjects. In a later analysis, HLA-C alleles had the fewest associated TCRs, DRB1 alleles the most.

The length of the CDR3 is 15 residues. With V trimmed by 4 bases and J by 1 base, 5 bases remained unmatched. Germline CDR1 is LGHNA and CDR2 is YSLEER. With respect to this clone: Its antigen is undetermined.

A multiplex PCR was run with 60 Vbeta primers and 13 Jbeta primers. Sequencing used immunoSEQ multiplex PCR; TCRdb keeps in-frame clones, though not all of them. The sample shows 150,000 to 200,000 clones, 70% to 90% of them seen only once. The sample taken for sequencing was PBMCs. The chain carries TRBV4-3 and TRBJ2-3; 7 positions agree with TRBD1. The clonotype comes from a woman aged 25 to 39 in good health and CMV-seronegative. The CDR3 DNA sequence: TGCGCCAGCAGCCCGAGAGGGACAGGCACAGATACGCAGTATTTT. Protein product: CASSPRGTGTDTQYF.